Listed here is a single TCR beta chain. Its antigen is unknown. Germline CDR1 reads MGHRA; CDR2 reads YSYEKL. CDR3 length: 14 amino acids. With 1 base removed from V and 9 bases from J, the gap between germline ends came to 13 bases. The sample is drawn from a study of T cell responses to AZD1222 COVID-19 vaccine. This table comes from immunoSEQ multiplex PCR, and its TCRdb copy is limited to in-frame clones, with some not included. The sample consists of roughly 150,000 clones, roughly 94% of them appearing once. Study outcomes and limitations: Regions 160-218 and 743-854 held dominance among vaccine-associated CD4 TCRs, which spanned spike. Repertoire sampling occurred only after the peak T cell response.

The starting material was peripheral blood, obtained 28 days after the second AZD1222 dose. The sequence was obtained from an adult who received the AZD1222 COVID-19 vaccine. The chain recombines TRBV4-1 with TRBJ1-5; a weak D match, TRBD1 (5 bases). The CDR3 nucleotides read TGCGCCAGCAGCCAAGGGAGGGGAAGCGGGCCCCAGCATTTT. Amino acids: CASSQGRGSGPQHF.